The T cell receptor (beta chain) under discussion was sequenced for a study of T-cell reconstitution after alpha-beta-depleted transplantation in children. This clonotype was detected a few times. Its antigen remains unknown. The germline CDR1 and CDR2 sequences are MNHEY and SVGAGI. The CDR3 runs to 13 residues. V shed 4 bases and J shed 8 bases, with 12 bases lying between them. Overall study results and limits: Where some patients showed high TCRbeta diversity at day 60, it came from recipient T cells and thymic progenitors that had survived. T-cell counts and diversity at one year following transplant were attributed mainly to newly produced T cells. After transplant, at about two months, alpha-beta T cells were reportedly derived from several hundred expanded graft clones.

Unique molecular identifiers were built into the TCRbeta library. MiXCR was run by TCRdb on the PCR reads, yielding one entry per CDR3 protein. The sample shows fewer than 85,000 distinct CDR3 sequences, around 14% of them seen only once. This material consisted of PBMCs, mostly from graft donor cells, taken 180 days after TCRalphabeta/CD19-depleted stem cell transplant. This chain uses TRBV6-5 with TRBJ2-4; TRBD1 might be the D (6 bases). This clonotype was obtained from a male patient between 2 and 15 years old who had a stem cell transplant for acute lymphoblastic leukemia, so the T cells may come from the graft donor. CDR3 in DNA: TGTGCCAGCAGTTTGAACAGGGCGGACATTCAGTACTTC. It yields the protein CASSLNRADIQYF.